A single sample is the source of the 11 T cell receptor beta chains below, sequenced in a study of T cells after yellow fever vaccination. TCRdb ran MiXCR on the 5' RACE reads and lists one entry per CDR3 protein. The sample consists of hundreds of thousands of distinct CDR3 sequences, around 13% of them appearing once. Sequencing was performed on CD4+ T cells sorted from PBMCs, taken 15 days after the yellow fever booster vaccination. The receptors originated from a man aged 18 to 30 who received the YFV17D yellow fever vaccine.

The rearrangement joins TRBV20-1 to TRBJ1-6; D is ambiguous. The length of the CDR3 is 13 residues. Trimming shortened V by 1 base and J by 6 bases, and 7 bases separated the two germline ends. CDR1 DFQATT and CDR2 SNEGSKA come from the germline V gene (reference sequence). CDR3 nucleotide sequence: TGCAGTGCTAGAGTTTTGTCTAATTCACCCCTCCACTTT. Protein: CSARVLSNSPLHF.

This clonotype was counted only a few times. Here the CDR3 reads CASRGRTGAFNEKLFF. The CDR3 DNA reads TGTGCCAGCAGGGGGAGGACAGGGGCTTTTAATGAAAAACTGTTTTTT. The V call is TRBV6-5, the J call TRBJ1-4; 9 bases agree with TRBD1. The junction had 9 bases not matched to a gene; V was cut back by 6 bases and J by 4 bases. The germline CDR1 and CDR2 sequences are MNHEY and SVGAGI. The CDR3 has 16 residues.

The chain employs TRBV20-1 and TRBJ1-6, with 8 nucleotides matching TRBD1. V shed 6 bases and J 13 bases; nucleotides not matched to a gene: 11. The germline CDR1 and CDR2 sequences are DFQATT and SNEGSKA (reference sequence). There are 13 residues in the CDR3. The CDR3 here is CSAYSQGAGPLHF. The CDR3 DNA reads as TGCAGTGCATATAGCCAGGGGGCCGGGCCCCTCCACTTT.

The chain couples TRBV7-3 to TRBJ2-2; unclear D gene. The CDR3 loop spans 16 amino acids. V lost 0 bases, J lost 7 bases, and 15 bases lay in between. The germline CDR1 and CDR2 sequences are SGHTA and FQGTGA. CDR3 protein: CASSLTASRYLGELFF. CDR3 nucleotide sequence: TGTGCCAGCAGCTTAACCGCTAGTAGATATCTCGGGGAGCTGTTTTTT.

The rearrangement uses TRBV7-2 and TRBJ2-2; 9 bases map to TRBD1. V lost 5 bases and J lost 4; bases outside the gene matches: 8. Per germline, CDR1 SGHTA and CDR2 FQGNSA. There are 16 residues in the CDR3. The chain's CDR3 is CASSPSGQGATGELFF. In nucleotides, the CDR3 is TGTGCCAGCAGCCCGTCGGGACAGGGCGCCACCGGGGAGCTGTTTTTT. The variable domain in full, with the rest retrieved from reference TRBV7-2 and TRBJ2-2, is GAGVSQSPSNKVTEKGKDVELRCDPISGHTALYWYRQSLGQGLEFLIYFQGNSAPDKSGLPSDRFSAERTGGSVSTLTIQRTQQEDSAVYLCASSPSGQGATGELFFGEGSRLTVL.

This chain uses TRBV12-3 or TRBV12-4 with TRBJ1-1, with TRBD1 matching over 8 bases. J gave up 6 bases and V 4 bases, and 7 bases lay outside the gene matches. CDR3 length equals 14 residues. The CDR3 spells CASSSWDRSPEAFF. DNA of the CDR3: TGTGCCAGCAGTTCTTGGGACAGGAGCCCTGAAGCTTTCTTT.

The chain joins TRBV15 to TRBJ1-2; D is ambiguous. The CDR3 covers 14 residues. Germline CDR1 reads LNHNV; CDR2 reads YYDKDF (reference sequence). With 2 bases removed from V and 5 bases from J, the gap between germline ends came to 12 bases. Written as DNA, the CDR3 is TGTGCCACCAGCAGAACGAAGGATGAGTATGGCTACACCTTC. Its translation: CATSRTKDEYGYTF.

This chain links TRBV7-2 with TRBJ1-1; weak D call: TRBD1 (5 bases). The germline gives CDR1 SGHTA, CDR2 FQGNSA. V lost 8 bases to trimming and J lost 13 bases, with 17 bases between them. CDR3 length: 11 residues. The CDR3 nucleotides read TGTGCCAGCTCCTTCGTGGGGGACCTTTTCTTT. The encoded protein is CASSFVGDLFF.

At least ten counts were recorded for this clonotype. The chain is built from TRBV6-5 and TRBJ2-5; D unresolved. V was pared by 6 bases and J by 2 bases, with 7 bases between. Germline CDR1 is MNHEY and CDR2 is SVGAGI. The CDR3 runs 12 residues. CDR3 sequence reads: CASSGQQETQYF. In nucleotides, the CDR3 is TGTGCCAGCAGCGGTCAGCAAGAGACCCAGTACTTC.

This clonotype was detected only a few times. V is TRBV18 and J is TRBJ1-2; D uncertain. The germline gives CDR1 KGHSH, CDR2 LQKENI. V lost 5 bases and J 3 bases, leaving 10 bases between the germline ends. This CDR3 spans 13 amino acids. CDR3 in amino acids: CASSYRTYYGYTF. The CDR3 coding sequence is TGTGCCAGCTCATATAGGACGTACTATGGCTACACCTTC.

V is TRBV5-6 and J is TRBJ1-6; D unresolved. Germline V gene lookup returns CDR1 SGHDT and CDR2 YYEEEE. Trimming left V 2 bases short and J 10 bases short, with 10 bases between. CDR3 length: 13 amino acids. CDR3 protein: CASSFRVASPLHF. CDR3 nucleotides: TGTGCCAGCAGCTTTAGGGTGGCATCACCCCTCCACTTT.